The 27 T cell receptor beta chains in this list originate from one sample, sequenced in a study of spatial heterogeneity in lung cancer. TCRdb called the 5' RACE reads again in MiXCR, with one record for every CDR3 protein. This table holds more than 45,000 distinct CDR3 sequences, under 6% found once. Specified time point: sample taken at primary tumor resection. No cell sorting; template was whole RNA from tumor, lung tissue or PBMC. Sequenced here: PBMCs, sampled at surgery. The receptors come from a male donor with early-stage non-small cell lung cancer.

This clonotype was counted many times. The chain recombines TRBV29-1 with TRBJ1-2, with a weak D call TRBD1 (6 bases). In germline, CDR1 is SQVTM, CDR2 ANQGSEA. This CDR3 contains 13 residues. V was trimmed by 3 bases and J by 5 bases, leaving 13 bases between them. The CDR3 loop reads CSVDTDRMYGYTF. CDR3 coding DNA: TGCAGCGTTGATACGGACAGAATGTATGGCTACACCTTC.

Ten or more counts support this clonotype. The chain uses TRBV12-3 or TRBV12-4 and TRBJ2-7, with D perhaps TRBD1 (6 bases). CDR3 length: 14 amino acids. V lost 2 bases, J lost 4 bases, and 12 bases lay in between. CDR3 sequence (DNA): TGTGCCAGCAGTTTAAGAGGGGGTCGGTACGAGCAGTACTTC. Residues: CASSLRGGRYEQYF.

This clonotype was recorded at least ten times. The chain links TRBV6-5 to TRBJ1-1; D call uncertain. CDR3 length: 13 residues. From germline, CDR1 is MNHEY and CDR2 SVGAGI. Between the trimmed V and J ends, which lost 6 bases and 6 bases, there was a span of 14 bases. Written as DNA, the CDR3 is TGTGCCAGCAGCACAATTATGGAGGCTGAAGCTTTCTTT. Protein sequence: CASSTIMEAEAFF.

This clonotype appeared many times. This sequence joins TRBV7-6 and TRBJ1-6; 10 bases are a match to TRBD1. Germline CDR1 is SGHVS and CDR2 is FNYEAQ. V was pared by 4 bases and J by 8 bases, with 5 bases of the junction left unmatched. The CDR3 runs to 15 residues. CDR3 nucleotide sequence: TGTGCCAGCAGCTCAGAGACAGGGGGCGATTCACCCCTCCACTTT. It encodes CASSSETGGDSPLHF.

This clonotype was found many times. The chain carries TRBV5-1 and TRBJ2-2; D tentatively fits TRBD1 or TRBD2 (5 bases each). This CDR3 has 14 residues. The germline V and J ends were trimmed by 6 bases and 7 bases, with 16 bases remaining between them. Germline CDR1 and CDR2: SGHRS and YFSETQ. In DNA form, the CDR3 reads TGCGCCAGCACCCTCCGGGACCTGTTCGGGGAGCTGTTTTTT. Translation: CASTLRDLFGELFF.

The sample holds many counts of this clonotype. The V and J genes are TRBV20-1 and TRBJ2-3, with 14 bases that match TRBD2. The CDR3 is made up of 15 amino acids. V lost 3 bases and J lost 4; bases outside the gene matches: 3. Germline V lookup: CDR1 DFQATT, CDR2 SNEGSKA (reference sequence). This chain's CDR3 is CSARGLAGASDTQYF. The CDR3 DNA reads TGCAGTGCTAGGGGACTAGCGGGAGCCTCAGATACGCAGTATTTT.

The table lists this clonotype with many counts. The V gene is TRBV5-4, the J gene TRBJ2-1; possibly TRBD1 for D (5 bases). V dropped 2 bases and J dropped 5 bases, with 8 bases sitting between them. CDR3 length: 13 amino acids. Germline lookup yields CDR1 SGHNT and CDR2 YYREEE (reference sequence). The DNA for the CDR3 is TGTGCCAGCAGCTTATTCAGGGACAATGAGCAGTTCTTC. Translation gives CASSLFRDNEQFF. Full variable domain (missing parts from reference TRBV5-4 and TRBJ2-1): ETGVTQSPTHLIKTRGQQVTLRCSSQSGHNTVSWYQQALGQGPQFIFQYYREEENGRGNFPPRFSGLQFPNYSSELNVNALELDDSALYLCASSLFRDNEQFFGPGTRLTVL.

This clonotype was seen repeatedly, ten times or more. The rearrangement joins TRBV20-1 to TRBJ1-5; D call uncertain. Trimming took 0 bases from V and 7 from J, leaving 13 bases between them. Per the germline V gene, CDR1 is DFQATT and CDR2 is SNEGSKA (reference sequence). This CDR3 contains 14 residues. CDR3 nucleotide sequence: TGCAGTGCTAGAGATCAAAGGTCAGACCAGCCCCAGCATTTT. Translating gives CSARDQRSDQPQHF.

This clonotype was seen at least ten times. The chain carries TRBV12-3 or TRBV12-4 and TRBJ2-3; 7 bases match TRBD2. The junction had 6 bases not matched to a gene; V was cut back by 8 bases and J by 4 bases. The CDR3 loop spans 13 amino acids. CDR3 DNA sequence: TGTGCCAGCGCAGGGACTAACCCAGATACGCAGTATTTT. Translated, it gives CASAGTNPDTQYF.

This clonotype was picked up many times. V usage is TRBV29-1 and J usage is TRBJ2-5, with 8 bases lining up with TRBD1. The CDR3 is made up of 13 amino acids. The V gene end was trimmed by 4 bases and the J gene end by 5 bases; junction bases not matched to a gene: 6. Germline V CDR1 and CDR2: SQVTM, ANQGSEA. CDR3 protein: CSVVTGAGETQYF. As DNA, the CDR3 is TGCAGCGTTGTGACAGGGGCGGGGGAGACCCAGTACTTC.

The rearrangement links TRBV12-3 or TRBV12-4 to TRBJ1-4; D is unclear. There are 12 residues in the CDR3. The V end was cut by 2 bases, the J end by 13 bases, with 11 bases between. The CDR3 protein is CASSLLSRGLFF. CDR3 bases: TGTGCCAGCAGTTTACTGAGCCGCGGACTGTTTTTT.

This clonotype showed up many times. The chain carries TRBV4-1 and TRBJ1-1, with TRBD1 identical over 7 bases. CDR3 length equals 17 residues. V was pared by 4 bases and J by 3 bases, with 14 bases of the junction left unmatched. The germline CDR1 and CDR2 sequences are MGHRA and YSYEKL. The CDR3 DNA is TGCGCCAGCAGCCCCGGCCGGGGACAGAAAGGCGACACTGAAGCTTTCTTT. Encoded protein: CASSPGRGQKGDTEAFF.

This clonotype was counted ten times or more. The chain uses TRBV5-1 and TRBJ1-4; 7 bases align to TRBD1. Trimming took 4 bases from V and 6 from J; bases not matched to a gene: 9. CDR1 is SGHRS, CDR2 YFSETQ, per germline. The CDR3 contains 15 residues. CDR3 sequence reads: CASSKGQRDDEKLFF. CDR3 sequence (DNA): TGCGCCAGCAGCAAGGGACAGCGGGACGATGAAAAACTGTTTTTT. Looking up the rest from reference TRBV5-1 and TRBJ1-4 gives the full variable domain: KAGVTQTPRYLIKTRGQQVTLSCSPISGHRSVSWYQQTPGQGLQFLFEYFSETQRNKGNFPGRFSGRQFSNSRSEMNVSTLELGDSALYLCASSKGQRDDEKLFFGSGTQLSVL.

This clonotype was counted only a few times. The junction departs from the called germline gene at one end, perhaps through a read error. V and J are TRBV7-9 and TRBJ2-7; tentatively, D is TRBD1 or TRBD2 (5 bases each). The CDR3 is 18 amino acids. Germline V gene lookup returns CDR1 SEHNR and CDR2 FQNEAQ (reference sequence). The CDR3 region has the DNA TGTGCTAGCAGCTTAACCCGGGAATCCGGGACGGACCGATACGAGCAGTACTTC. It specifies CASSLTRESGTDRYEQYF.

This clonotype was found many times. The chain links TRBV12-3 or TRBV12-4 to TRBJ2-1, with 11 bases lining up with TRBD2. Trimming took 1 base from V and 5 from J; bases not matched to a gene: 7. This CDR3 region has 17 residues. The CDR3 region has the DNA TGTGCCAGCAGTTTAGGGCCCGGGACTAGCGGTGACAATGAGCAGTTCTTC. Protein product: CASSLGPGTSGDNEQFF.

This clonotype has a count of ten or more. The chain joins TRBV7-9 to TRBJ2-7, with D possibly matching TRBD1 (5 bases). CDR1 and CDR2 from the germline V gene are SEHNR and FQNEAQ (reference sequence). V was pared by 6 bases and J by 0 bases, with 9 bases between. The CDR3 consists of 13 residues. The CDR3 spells CASSRQSSYEQYF. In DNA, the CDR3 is TGTGCCAGCAGTCGACAGAGCTCCTACGAGCAGTACTTC.

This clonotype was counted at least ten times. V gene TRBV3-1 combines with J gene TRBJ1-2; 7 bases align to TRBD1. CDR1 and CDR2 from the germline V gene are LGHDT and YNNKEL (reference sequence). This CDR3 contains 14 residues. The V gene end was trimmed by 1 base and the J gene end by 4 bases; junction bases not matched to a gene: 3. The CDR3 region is CASSQGNRGYGYTF. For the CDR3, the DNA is TGTGCCAGCAGCCAAGGTAACAGGGGCTATGGCTACACCTTC.

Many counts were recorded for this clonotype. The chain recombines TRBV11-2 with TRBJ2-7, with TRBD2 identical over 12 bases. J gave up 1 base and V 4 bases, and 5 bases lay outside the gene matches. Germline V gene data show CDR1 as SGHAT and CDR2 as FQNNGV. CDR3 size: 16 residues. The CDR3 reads CASSYPTSGRSYEQYF. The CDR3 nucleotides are TGTGCCAGCAGCTACCCGACTAGCGGGAGATCCTACGAGCAGTACTTC.

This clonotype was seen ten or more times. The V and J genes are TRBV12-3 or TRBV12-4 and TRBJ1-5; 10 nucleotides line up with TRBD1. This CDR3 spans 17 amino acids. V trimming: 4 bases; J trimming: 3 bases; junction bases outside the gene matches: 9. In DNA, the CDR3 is TGTGCCAGCAGTTCCTACCGGGACAGGGGTACCAATCAGCCCCAGCATTTT. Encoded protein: CASSSYRDRGTNQPQHF.

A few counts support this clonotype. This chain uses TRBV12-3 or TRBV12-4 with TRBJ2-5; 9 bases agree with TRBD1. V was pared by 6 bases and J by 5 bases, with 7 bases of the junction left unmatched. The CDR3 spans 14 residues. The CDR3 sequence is CASSQGQGRETQYF. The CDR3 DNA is TGTGCCAGCAGCCAAGGACAGGGGAGGGAGACCCAGTACTTC.

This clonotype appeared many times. DNA of the CDR3: TGTGCCAGCAGCACGAAGCCGGGACTAGCGTGGAGCTCCTACAATGAGCAGTTCTTC. Protein: CASSTKPGLAWSSYNEQFF. V usage is TRBV7-9 and J usage is TRBJ2-1, with 10 positions matching TRBD2. The V gene's germline CDR1 is SEHNR and CDR2 FQNEAQ (reference sequence). V dropped 5 bases and J dropped 0; count of bases not matched to a gene: 13. The CDR3 covers 19 residues.

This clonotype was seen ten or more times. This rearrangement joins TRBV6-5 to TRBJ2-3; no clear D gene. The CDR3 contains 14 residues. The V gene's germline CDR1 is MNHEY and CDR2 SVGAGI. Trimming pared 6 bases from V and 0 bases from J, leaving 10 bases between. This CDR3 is CASSRSPSTDTQYF. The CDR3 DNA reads TGTGCCAGCAGCCGTAGCCCTAGCACAGATACGCAGTATTTT.

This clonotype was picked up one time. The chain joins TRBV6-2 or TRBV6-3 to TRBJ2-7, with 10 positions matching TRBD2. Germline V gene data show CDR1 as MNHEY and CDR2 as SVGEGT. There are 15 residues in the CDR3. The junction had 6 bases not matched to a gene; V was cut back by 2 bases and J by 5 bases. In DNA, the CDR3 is TGTGCCAGCAGTTACCTAGCGGGAGTGGTCGACGAGCAGTACTTC. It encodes CASSYLAGVVDEQYF.

CDR3 coding DNA: TGCAGTGCTTTAGCGGGATGGGGCCGCAATGAGCAGTTCTTC. Translated, it gives CSALAGWGRNEQFF. The chain has TRBV20-1 and TRBJ2-1; TRBD2 matches 8 bases. Germline V CDR1 and CDR2: DFQATT, SNEGSKA (reference sequence). This CDR3 has 14 amino acids. Trimming took 5 bases from V and 6 from J; bases not matched to a gene: 9.

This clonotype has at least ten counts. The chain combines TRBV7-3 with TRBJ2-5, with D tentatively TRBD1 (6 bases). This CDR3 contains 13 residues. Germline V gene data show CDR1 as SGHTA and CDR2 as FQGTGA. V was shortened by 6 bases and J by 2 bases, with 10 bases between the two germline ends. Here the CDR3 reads CASSQDSQETQYF. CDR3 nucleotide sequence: TGTGCCAGCAGTCAGGACAGTCAAGAGACCCAGTACTTC.

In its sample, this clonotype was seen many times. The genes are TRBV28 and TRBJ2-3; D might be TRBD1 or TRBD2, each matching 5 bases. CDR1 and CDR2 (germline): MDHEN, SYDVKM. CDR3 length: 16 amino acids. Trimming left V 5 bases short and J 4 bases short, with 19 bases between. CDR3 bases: TGTGCCAGCAGTCACGTCGGCAGGGACCCCGCAGATACGCAGTATTTT. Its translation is CASSHVGRDPADTQYF.

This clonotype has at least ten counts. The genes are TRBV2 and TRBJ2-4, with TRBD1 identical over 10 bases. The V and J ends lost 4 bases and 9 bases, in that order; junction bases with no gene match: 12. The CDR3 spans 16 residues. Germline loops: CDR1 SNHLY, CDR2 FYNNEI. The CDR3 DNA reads TGTGCCAGCAGTGCCGGGACAGGGGCCGTCGGGAGCATTCAGTACTTC. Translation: CASSAGTGAVGSIQYF.